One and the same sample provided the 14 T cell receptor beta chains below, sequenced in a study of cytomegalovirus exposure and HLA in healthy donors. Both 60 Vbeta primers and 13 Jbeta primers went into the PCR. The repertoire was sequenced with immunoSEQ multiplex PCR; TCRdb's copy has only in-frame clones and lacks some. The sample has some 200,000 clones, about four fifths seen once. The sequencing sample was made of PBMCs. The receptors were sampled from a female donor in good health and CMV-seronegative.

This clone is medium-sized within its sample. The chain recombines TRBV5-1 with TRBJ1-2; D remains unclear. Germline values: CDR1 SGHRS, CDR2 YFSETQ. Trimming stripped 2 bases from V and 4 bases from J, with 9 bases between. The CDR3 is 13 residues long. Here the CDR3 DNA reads TGCGCCAGCAGCTTCGACAAAACCTATGGCTACACCTTC. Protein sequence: CASSFDKTYGYTF.

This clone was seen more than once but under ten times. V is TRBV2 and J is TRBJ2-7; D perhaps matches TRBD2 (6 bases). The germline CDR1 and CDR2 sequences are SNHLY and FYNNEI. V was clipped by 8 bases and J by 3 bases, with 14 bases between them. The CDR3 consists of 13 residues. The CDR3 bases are TGTGCCAGCGAGAGGGACTTGCTCTACGAGCAGTACTTC. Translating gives CASERDLLYEQYF.

The CDR3 bases are TGTGCCAGCAGTTACGGCGGACAGACTAATTCACCCCTCCACTTT. As protein: CASSYGGQTNSPLHF. This chain uses TRBV6-6 with TRBJ1-6; D may be TRBD1 (6 bases). V was shortened by 2 bases and J by 6 bases, with 11 bases between the two germline ends. The CDR3 consists of 15 residues. Germline V gene sequence: CDR1 MNHNY, CDR2 SVGAGI (reference sequence).

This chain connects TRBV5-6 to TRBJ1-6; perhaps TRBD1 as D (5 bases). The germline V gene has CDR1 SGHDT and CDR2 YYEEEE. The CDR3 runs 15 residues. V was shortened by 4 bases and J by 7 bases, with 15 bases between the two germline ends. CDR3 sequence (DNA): TGTGCCAGCAGCCCTGGCAGGGCCGAAAATTCACCCCTCCACTTT. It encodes CASSPGRAENSPLHF. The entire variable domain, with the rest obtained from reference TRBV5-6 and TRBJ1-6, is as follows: DAGVTQSPTHLIKTRGQQVTLRCSPKSGHDTVSWYQQALGQGPQFIFQYYEEEERQRGNFPDRFSGHQFPNYSSELNVNALLLGDSALYLCASSPGRAENSPLHFGNGTRLTVT.

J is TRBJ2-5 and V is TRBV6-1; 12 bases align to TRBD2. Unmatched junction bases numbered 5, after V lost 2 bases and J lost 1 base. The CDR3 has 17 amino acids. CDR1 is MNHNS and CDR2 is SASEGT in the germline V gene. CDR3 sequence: CASSERRTSGVQETQYF. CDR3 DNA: TGTGCCAGCAGTGAAAGGAGGACTAGCGGGGTCCAAGAGACCCAGTACTTC.

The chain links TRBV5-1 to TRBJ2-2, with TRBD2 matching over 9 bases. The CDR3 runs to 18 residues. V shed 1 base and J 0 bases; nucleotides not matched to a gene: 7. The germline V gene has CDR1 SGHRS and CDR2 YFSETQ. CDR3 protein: CASSLRVSGGTNTGELFF. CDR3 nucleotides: TGCGCCAGCAGCTTGAGGGTTAGCGGGGGAACGAACACCGGGGAGCTGTTTTTT.

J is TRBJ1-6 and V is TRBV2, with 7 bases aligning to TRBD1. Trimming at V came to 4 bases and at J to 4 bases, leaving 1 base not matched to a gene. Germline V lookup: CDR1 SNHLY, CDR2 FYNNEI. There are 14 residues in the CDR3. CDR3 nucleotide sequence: TGTGCCAGCAGTGCGGGACAGTATAATTCACCCCTCCACTTT. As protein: CASSAGQYNSPLHF.

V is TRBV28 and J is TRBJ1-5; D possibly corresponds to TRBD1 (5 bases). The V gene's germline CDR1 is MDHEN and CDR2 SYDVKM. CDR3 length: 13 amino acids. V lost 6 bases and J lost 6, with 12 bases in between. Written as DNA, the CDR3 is TGTGCCAGCAGACGGGGGGTAGGTCAGCCCCAGCATTTT. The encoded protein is CASRRGVGQPQHF.

CDR3 region: CASRDRVTEAFF. The CDR3 DNA follows: TGTGCCAGTAGGGACAGGGTGACTGAAGCTTTCTTT. The chain employs TRBV19 and TRBJ1-1; the match to TRBD1 covers 8 bases. Germline values: CDR1 LNHDA, CDR2 SQIVND (reference sequence). The CDR3 length is 12 residues. V was pared by 6 bases and J by 5 bases, with 2 bases of the junction left unmatched. The variable domain in full, completed from reference TRBV19 and TRBJ1-1, reads DGGITQSPKYLFRKEGQNVTLSCEQNLNHDAMYWYRQDPGQGLRLIYYSQIVNDFQKGDIAEGYSVSREKKESFPLTVTSAQKNPTAFYLCASRDRVTEAFFGQGTRLTVV.

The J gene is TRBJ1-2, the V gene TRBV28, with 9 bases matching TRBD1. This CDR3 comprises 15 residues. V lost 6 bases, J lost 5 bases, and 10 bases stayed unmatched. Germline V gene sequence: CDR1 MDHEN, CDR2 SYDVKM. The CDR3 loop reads CASRETGTGKYGYTF. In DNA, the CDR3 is TGTGCCAGCAGGGAAACCGGGACAGGGAAGTATGGCTACACCTTC.

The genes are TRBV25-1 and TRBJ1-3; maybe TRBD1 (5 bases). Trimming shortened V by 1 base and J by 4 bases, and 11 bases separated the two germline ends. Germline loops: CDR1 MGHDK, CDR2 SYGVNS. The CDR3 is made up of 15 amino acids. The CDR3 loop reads CASSEFGRDGNTIYF. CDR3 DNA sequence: TGTGCCAGCAGTGAATTCGGGCGGGACGGAAACACCATATATTTT.

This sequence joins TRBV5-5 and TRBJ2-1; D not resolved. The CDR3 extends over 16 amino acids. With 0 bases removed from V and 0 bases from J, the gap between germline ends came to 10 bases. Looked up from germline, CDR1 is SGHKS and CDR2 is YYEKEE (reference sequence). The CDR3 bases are TGTGCCAGCAGCTTGGGGGCTGGAAACTCCTACAATGAGCAGTTCTTC. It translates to CASSLGAGNSYNEQFF.

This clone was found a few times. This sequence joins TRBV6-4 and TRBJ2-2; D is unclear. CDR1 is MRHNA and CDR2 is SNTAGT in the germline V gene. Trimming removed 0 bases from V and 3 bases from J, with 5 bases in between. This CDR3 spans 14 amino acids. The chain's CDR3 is CASSDSSDTGELFF. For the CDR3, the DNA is TGTGCCAGCAGTGACTCGTCCGACACCGGGGAGCTGTTTTTT.

The CDR3 spells CASSVVGQNTEAFF. The DNA for the CDR3 is TGCGCCAGCAGCGTTGTGGGACAGAACACTGAAGCTTTCTTT. The rearrangement links TRBV5-1 to TRBJ1-1; D is possibly TRBD1 (6 bases). This CDR3 is 14 amino acids long. The V gene lost 4 bases and the J gene lost 1 base, with 11 bases spanning the gap. CDR1 and CDR2 from the germline V gene are SGHRS and YFSETQ.